This T cell receptor (beta chain) was found in a study of blood T cell repertoires in COVID-19. Study-wide context: Whether acute or convalescent, the COVID-19 samples came from the United States, Italy and Spain. Sources were T cells, B-cell-depleted T cells, or PBMCs; the material itself was cDNA or gDNA.

Clones were read by immunoSEQ multiplex PCR, and TCRdb kept only the in-frame ones, dropping some. This table holds about 74,000 clones, roughly 90% found once. The length of the CDR3 is 15 residues. CDR1 is SGHTA, CDR2 FQGNSA, per germline. Trimming took 2 bases from V and 2 from J; bases not matched to a gene: 6. This receptor was taken from a man between 70 and 80 years old with active or convalescent COVID-19. V and J are TRBV7-2 and TRBJ2-7, with 7 bases that match TRBD1. The sample was peripheral blood. The DNA of the CDR3 is TGTGCCAGCAGCTTAATGACAGGGCGGACCTACGAGCAGTACTTC. Its protein is CASSLMTGRTYEQYF.